One sample yielded the 6 T cell receptor beta chains listed below, sequenced in a study of shared clonotypes between healthy human individuals. Libraries were prepared by immunoSEQ multiplex PCR; TCRdb keeps only in-frame clonotypes and omits some of them. The table includes over a million clones, less than 99% detected once. Sequences were obtained from naive CD4+ T cells sorted from blood. Subset given: CD45RA+ positively selected. The receptors shown here come from a man between 25 and 39 years old in good health.

This chain connects TRBV7-7 to TRBJ2-3; perhaps TRBD1 as D (6 bases). The ends were cut back, 3 bases at V and 6 bases at J, with 10 bases in the middle. This CDR3 spans 13 amino acids. The germline V gene has CDR1 SSHAT and CDR2 FNYEAQ (reference sequence). This CDR3 is CASSLGATDTQYF. The CDR3 region has the DNA TGTGCCAGCAGCTTGGGGGCAACGGATACGCAGTATTTT. Drawing the rest from reference TRBV7-7 and TRBJ2-3, the complete variable domain is GAGVSQSPRYKVTKRGQDVTLRCDPISSHATLYWYQQALGQGPEFLTYFNYEAQPDKSGLPSDRFSAERPEGSISTLTIQRTEQRDSAMYRCASSLGATDTQYFGPGTRLTVL.

The chain carries TRBV9 and TRBJ1-4; unclear D gene. V was trimmed by 4 bases and J by 7 bases, leaving 14 bases between them. The CDR3 extends over 14 amino acids. Germline values: CDR1 SGDLS, CDR2 YYNGEE. The CDR3 here is CASSQDAGFEKLFF. The DNA for the CDR3 is TGTGCCAGCAGCCAGGACGCGGGATTTGAAAAACTGTTTTTT.

The chain has TRBV4-1 and TRBJ2-7; 8 bases are a match to TRBD2. The CDR3 length is 16 residues. With V trimmed by 2 bases and J by 0 bases, 6 bases remained unmatched. Germline V gene data show CDR1 as MGHRA and CDR2 as YSYEKL. CDR3 amino acids: CASSQFIAGTSYEQYF. Here the CDR3 DNA reads TGCGCCAGCAGCCAATTCATAGCGGGGACCTCCTACGAGCAGTACTTC.

The chain combines TRBV2 with TRBJ1-5; TRBD1 agrees at 8 bases. The V gene end was trimmed by 6 bases and the J gene end by 2 bases; junction bases not matched to a gene: 6. The CDR3 totals 15 residues. CDR1 is SNHLY, CDR2 FYNNEI, per germline. CDR3 in DNA: TGTGCCAGCAGGGGGGACAGGACAGGCAATCAGCCCCAGCATTTT. Translating it yields CASRGDRTGNQPQHF.

V gene TRBV5-8 combines with J gene TRBJ2-1; 8 bases align to TRBD1. With V trimmed by 3 bases and J by 0 bases, 8 bases remained unmatched. Germline CDR1 and CDR2: SGHTS and YDEGEE. The CDR3 runs to 17 residues. CDR3 bases: TGTGCCAGCAGCTCCAGACAGGGGAGGACCTCCTACAATGAGCAGTTCTTC. Translating it yields CASSSRQGRTSYNEQFF.

The rearrangement joins TRBV5-8 to TRBJ2-1; 11 nucleotides line up with TRBD2. The J segment lost 8 bases and the V segment lost 4 bases, leaving 8 bases of the junction unmatched. The CDR3 has 15 residues. Germline loops: CDR1 SGHTS, CDR2 YDEGEE. CDR3 sequence (DNA): TGTGCCAGCAGCCAAGTAGCGGGAGGGCCGCATGAGCAGTTCTTC. Residues: CASSQVAGGPHEQFF.